This is a list of T cell receptor beta chains from one sample in a study of cytomegalovirus exposure and HLA in healthy donors. Generated by immunoSEQ multiplex PCR, the TCRdb table keeps only in-frame clones and is missing some. The sample contains approximately 38,000 clones, 82% of which appear only once. Sequencing was carried out using PBMCs. The receptor set was obtained from a woman between 18 and 29 years old in good health and CMV-seropositive. Each CDR3 is given with its conserved first and last residue. The order of the fields is V gene, D gene, J gene, clone size, CDR3 protein, CDR3 DNA. The D gene is left open where the match is weak. Expanded clones are given a class, and other clones once, few, many or no size at all.

>TRBV6-4|.|TRBJ2-5|.
CASSPTGDGQETQYF
TGTGCCAGCAGCCCAACGGGGGATGGCCAAGAGACCCAGTACTTC
>TRBV14|.|TRBJ2-2|once
CASSQNRRGPSNTGELFF
TGTGCCAGCAGCCAAAATAGGAGGGGGCCCTCGAACACCGGGGAGCTGTTTTTT
>TRBV30|.|TRBJ2-1|.
CAWSVLRYEQFF
TGTGCCTGGAGTGTACTAAGGTATGAGCAGTTCTTC
>TRBV27|TRBD1|TRBJ2-7|.
CASSLHGTVYEQYF
TGTGCCAGCAGTTTACACGGGACAGTCTACGAGCAGTACTTC
>TRBV27|TRBD1|TRBJ2-7|.
CASRSYQGAGEQYF
TGTGCCAGCAGGAGTTATCAGGGGGCGGGCGAGCAGTACTTC
>TRBV7-9|TRBD2|TRBJ2-1|.
CASSPGTSGRWSEQFF
TGTGCCAGCAGCCCCGGGACTAGCGGGAGGTGGTCGGAGCAGTTCTTC
>TRBV6-4|TRBD2|TRBJ2-1|.
CASSEASGRGDEQFF
TGTGCCAGCAGTGAAGCTAGCGGGAGGGGAGATGAGCAGTTCTTC
>TRBV28|.|TRBJ1-2|.
CASTPHGGFTGYTF
TGTGCCAGCACCCCCCATGGAGGGTTTACCGGCTACACCTTC
>TRBV10-3|.|TRBJ1-1|.
CAIRDGHRAGVAFF
TGTGCCATCAGAGATGGACACCGGGCGGGGGTAGCTTTCTTT
>TRBV7-9|.|TRBJ1-2|.
CSSSFNRDGYTF
TGTTCCAGCAGCTTCAACAGGGATGGCTACACCTTC
>TRBV6-5|TRBD1|TRBJ1-5|once
CASSTGTGGYQPQHF
TGTGCCAGCAGTACCGGGACAGGGGGCTATCAGCCCCAGCATTTT
>TRBV5-5|TRBD2|TRBJ2-3|.
CASSLGAGVGDTQYF
TGTGCCAGCAGCTTGGGGGCGGGAGTAGGAGATACGCAGTATTTT
>TRBV18|TRBD1|TRBJ1-5|.
CASSPGTGDVQPQHF
TGTGCCAGCTCCCCCGGGACAGGGGATGTTCAGCCCCAGCATTTT
>TRBV4-3|.|TRBJ1-2|.
CASSQARAGSYGYTF
TGCGCCAGCAGCCAAGCCCGGGCCGGGAGCTATGGCTACACCTTC
>TRBV11-2|.|TRBJ1-6|.
CASSFVNSPLHF
TGTGCCAGCAGCTTCGTAAATTCACCCCTCCACTTT
>TRBV23-1|TRBD2|TRBJ2-3|.
CASSHSGTSRSTDTQYF
TGCGCCAGCAGTCATTCCGGGACTAGCAGAAGCACAGATACGCAGTATTTT
>TRBV25-1|.|TRBJ2-5|.
CASSVSGETQYF
TGTGCCAGCAGTGTCAGTGGAGAGACCCAGTACTTC
>TRBV11-2|TRBD1|TRBJ2-1|.
CASSSRDRTFNEQFF
TGTGCCAGCAGTTCACGGGACAGGACTTTCAATGAGCAGTTCTTC
>TRBV5-1|.|TRBJ2-3|.
CASSRRDFSTDTQYF
TGCGCCAGCAGCCGCCGGGACTTTTCCACAGATACGCAGTATTTT
>TRBV29-1|.|TRBJ2-5|.
CSVVAPVRETQYF
TGCAGCGTTGTAGCCCCCGTTCGGGAGACCCAGTACTTC
>TRBV5-5|TRBD1|TRBJ2-7|.
CASSPFGTGQYEQYF
TGTGCCAGCAGCCCATTCGGGACAGGGCAATACGAGCAGTACTTC
>TRBV7-9|TRBD1|TRBJ2-7|once
CASSPQVGTGTYEQYF
TGTGCCAGCAGCCCTCAGGTCGGGACAGGGACCTACGAGCAGTACTTC
>TRBV4-3|.|TRBJ2-7|.
CASSQDRSGSEQYF
TGCGCCAGCAGCCAAGATCGGTCCGGGTCCGAGCAGTACTTC
>TRBV5-4|TRBD1|TRBJ1-2|.
CASKRQGDYGYTF
TGTGCCAGCAAGAGACAGGGTGACTATGGCTACACCTTC
>TRBV28|.|TRBJ2-7|.
CASIDRYEQYF
TGTGCCAGCATCGACAGGTACGAGCAGTACTTC
>TRBV14|TRBD2|TRBJ2-3|.
CASSQPGLAHTDTQYF
TGTGCCAGCAGCCAACCGGGACTAGCGCACACAGATACGCAGTATTTT
>TRBV9|TRBD2|TRBJ2-5|once
CASSQIAGGPSETQYF
TGTGCCAGCAGCCAGATAGCGGGGGGGCCTTCGGAGACCCAGTACTTC